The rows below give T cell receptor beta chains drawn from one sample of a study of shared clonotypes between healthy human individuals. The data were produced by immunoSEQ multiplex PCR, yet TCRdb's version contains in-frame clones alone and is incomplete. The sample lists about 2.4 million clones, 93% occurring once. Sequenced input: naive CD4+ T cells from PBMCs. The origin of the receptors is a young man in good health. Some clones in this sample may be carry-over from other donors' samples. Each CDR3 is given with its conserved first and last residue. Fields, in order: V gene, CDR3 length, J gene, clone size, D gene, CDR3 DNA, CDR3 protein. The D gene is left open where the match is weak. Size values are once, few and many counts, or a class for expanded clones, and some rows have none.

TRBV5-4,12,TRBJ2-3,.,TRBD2,TGTGCCAGCAGCGAAGCGGGGGGTACGCAGTATTTT,CASSEAGGTQYF
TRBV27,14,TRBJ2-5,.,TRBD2,TGTGCCAGCAGGCCCACCAGCGGGAGATCGACCCAGTACTTC,CASRPTSGRSTQYF
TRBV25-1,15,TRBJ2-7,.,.,TGTGCCAGCAGTGGGTACCGACAGGCCTCCTACGAGCAGTACTTC,CASSGYRQASYEQYF
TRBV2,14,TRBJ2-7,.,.,TGTGCCAGCAGTGAAAGTCGGCAGGGCTACGAGCAGTACTTC,CASSESRQGYEQYF
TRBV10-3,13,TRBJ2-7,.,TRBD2,TGTGCCATCAAGACTAGCGGGAGTTGGGAGCAGTACTTC,CAIKTSGSWEQYF
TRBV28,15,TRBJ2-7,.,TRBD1,TGTGCCAGCAGTTTAGGTGGGACAGCCACCTACGAGCAGTACTTC,CASSLGGTATYEQYF
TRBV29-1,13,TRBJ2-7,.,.,TGCAGCGTAGAGAAGGGAGGTTCCTACGAGCAGTACTTC,CSVEKGGSYEQYF
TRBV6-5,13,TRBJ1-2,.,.,TGTGCCAGCAGGGACAGTGTCGACTATGGCTACACCTTC,CASRDSVDYGYTF
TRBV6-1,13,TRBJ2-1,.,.,TGTGCCAGCAGTATAGACAGGTTCAATGAGCAGTTCTTC,CASSIDRFNEQFF
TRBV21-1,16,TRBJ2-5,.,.,TGTGCCAGCAGACCCACATCGGGACTAGATAAAGAGACCCAGTACTTC,CASRPTSGLDKETQYF
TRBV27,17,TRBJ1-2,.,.,TGTGCCAGCAGTGGTATTGGCAGTTTGCGCGCTAACTATGGCTACACCTTC,CASSGIGSLRANYGYTF
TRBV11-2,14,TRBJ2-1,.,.,TGTGCCAGCAGCTTAGGGCGGCAGGCAAATGAGCAGTTCTTC,CASSLGRQANEQFF
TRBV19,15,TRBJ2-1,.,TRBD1,TGTGCCAGTAGGCCCCGGGACAGGGACTACAATGAGCAGTTCTTC,CASRPRDRDYNEQFF
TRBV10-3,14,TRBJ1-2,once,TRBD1,TGTGCCATCAGTGATTACAGGGGGGCGGGTGGCTACACCTTC,CAISDYRGAGGYTF
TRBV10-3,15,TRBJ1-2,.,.,TGTGCCATCAGTTCCTCGGACAAACCGGGGGATGGCTACACCTTC,CAISSSDKPGDGYTF
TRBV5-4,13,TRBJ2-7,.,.,TGTGCCAGCAGCTTGGCAGGGGTCTACGAGCAGTACTTC,CASSLAGVYEQYF
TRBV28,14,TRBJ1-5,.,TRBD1,TGTGCCAGCAGACCGACAGGGGGCGATCAGCCCCAGCATTTT,CASRPTGGDQPQHF
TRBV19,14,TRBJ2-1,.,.,TGTGCCAGTAGTAAGTCAGACACCTACAATGAGCAGTTCTTC,CASSKSDTYNEQFF
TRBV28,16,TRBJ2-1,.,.,TGTGCCAGCAGTTCACAAGATGGAGGGCCTCTGGGTGAGCAGTTCTTC,CASSSQDGGPLGEQFF
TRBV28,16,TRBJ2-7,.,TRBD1,TGTGCCAGCAGTTCCAATGCCGGGACAGAGGCCTACGAGCAGTACTTC,CASSSNAGTEAYEQYF
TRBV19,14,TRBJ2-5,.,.,TGTGCCAGTAGTATAGTTGGCAGGGTAGAGACCCAGTACTTC,CASSIVGRVETQYF
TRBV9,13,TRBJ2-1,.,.,TGTGCCAGCAGCTCCGGAGGGTACAATGAGCAGTTCTTC,CASSSGGYNEQFF
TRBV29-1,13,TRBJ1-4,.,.,TGCAGCGTTGTACAGTCCGATGGTGCAAAACTGTTTTTT,CSVVQSDGAKLFF
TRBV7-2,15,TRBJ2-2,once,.,TGTGCCAGCAGCTCCCGGCCCGGGGAAACCGGGGAGCTGTTTTTT,CASSSRPGETGELFF
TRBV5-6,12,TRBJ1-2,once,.,TGTGCCAGCGCCGGAGCTAACTATGGCTACACCTTC,CASAGANYGYTF
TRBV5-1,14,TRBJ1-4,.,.,TGCGCCAGCAGCTTGGTTCAGGGGAATGAAAAACTGTTTTTT,CASSLVQGNEKLFF
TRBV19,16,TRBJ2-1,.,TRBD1,TGTGCCAGTAGTCCACAGGGGGGAAGCTCCTACAATGAGCAGTTCTTC,CASSPQGGSSYNEQFF
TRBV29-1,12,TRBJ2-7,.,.,TGCAGCTTCAGGACTACGAACTACGAGCAGTACTTC,CSFRTTNYEQYF
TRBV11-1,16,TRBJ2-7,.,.,TGTGCCAGCAGCTTTGGGGGGAGAGGAGTACCCTACGAGCAGTACTTC,CASSFGGRGVPYEQYF
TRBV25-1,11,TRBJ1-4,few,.,TGTGCCAGCAGTGAGGGTGAAAAACTGTTTTTT,CASSEGEKLFF
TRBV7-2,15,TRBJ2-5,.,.,TGTGCCAGCAGCTTAGAGGTGGGCGCCAGGGAGACCCAGTACTTC,CASSLEVGARETQYF
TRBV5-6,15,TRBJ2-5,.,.,TGTGCCAGCAGCTTGGTCCGTGGGAGCCAAGAGACCCAGTACTTC,CASSLVRGSQETQYF
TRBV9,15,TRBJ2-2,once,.,TGTGCCAGCAGTTCCTCGGGGAGGGGGACCGGGGAGCTGTTTTTT,CASSSSGRGTGELFF
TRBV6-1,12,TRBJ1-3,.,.,TGTGCCAGCACCAGGGCTGGAAACACCATATATTTT,CASTRAGNTIYF
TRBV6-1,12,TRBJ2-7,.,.,TGTGCCAGCAGTGTAGAAGGATACGAGCAGTACTTC,CASSVEGYEQYF
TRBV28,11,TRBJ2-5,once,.,TGTGCCAGCAGTTTGATGGAGACCCAGTACTTC,CASSLMETQYF
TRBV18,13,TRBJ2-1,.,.,TGTGCCAGCTCACCACCGAGCAATAATGAGCAGTTCTTC,CASSPPSNNEQFF
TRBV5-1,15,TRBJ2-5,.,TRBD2,TGCGCCAGCAGCTTCCTAGCGGGACCCCAAGAGACCCAGTACTTC,CASSFLAGPQETQYF
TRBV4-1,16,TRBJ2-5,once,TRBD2,TGCGCCAGCAGCCGAACATTAGCGGGAGTAGGAGAGACCCAGTACTTC,CASSRTLAGVGETQYF
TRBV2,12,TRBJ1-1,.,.,TGTGCCAGCATTGTGGGACGGCTGGGAGCTTTCTTT,CASIVGRLGAFF